Described below is a single T cell receptor beta chain sequence and its context. The target antigen is unknown. At one boundary the junction diverges from the germline segment, which might be a read error. Germline CDR1 reads SEHNR; CDR2 reads FQNEAQ (reference sequence). The CDR3 spans 12 residues. This entry belongs to a study of cytomegalovirus exposure and HLA in healthy donors. As for the study in general: Around 86 million unique TCRs, all from HLA-typed donors, were included in an early release of the data. General study findings and limits: Later analysis revealed greater clonal expansion in HLA-associated TCR beta chains than in equally common others.

Use of 60 Vbeta and 13 Jbeta primers characterized the PCR. Using immunoSEQ multiplex PCR, the repertoire was profiled, and TCRdb retains in-frame clones only, with some absent. The table shows around 100,000 clones, with about four fifths occurring only once. V usage is TRBV7-9 and J usage is TRBJ2-3; D gene unclear. This receptor was identified in a young man in good health and CMV-seronegative. The source material was PBMCs. The CDR3 DNA sequence: TGTTCCAGCAGCTTAGTATCAGATACGCAGTATTTT. Amino acids: CSSSLVSDTQYF. Full variable domain (outside the CDR3, taken from reference TRBV7-9 and TRBJ2-3): DTGVSQNPRHKITKRGQNVTFRCDPISEHNRLYWYRQTLGQGPEFLTYFQNEAQLEKSRLLSDRFSAERPKGSFSTLEIQRTEQGDSAMYLCSSSLVSDTQYFGPGTRLTVL.